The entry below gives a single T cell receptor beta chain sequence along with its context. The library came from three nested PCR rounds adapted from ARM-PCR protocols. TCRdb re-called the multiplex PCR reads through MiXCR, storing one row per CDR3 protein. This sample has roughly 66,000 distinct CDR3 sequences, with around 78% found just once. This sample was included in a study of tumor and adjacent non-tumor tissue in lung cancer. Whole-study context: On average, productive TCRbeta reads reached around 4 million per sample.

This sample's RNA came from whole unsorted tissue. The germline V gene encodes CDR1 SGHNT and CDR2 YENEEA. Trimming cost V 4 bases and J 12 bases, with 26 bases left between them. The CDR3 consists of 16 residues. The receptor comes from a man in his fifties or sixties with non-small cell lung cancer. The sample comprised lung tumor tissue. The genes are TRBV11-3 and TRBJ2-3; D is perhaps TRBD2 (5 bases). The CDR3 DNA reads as TGTGCCAGCAGCTCCGGGCTAGCAGATAGCACGGATATACAGTATTTT. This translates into CASSSGLADSTDIQYF.